This T cell receptor (beta chain) originates from a study of T-cell memory formation after mild COVID-19. Germline V gene sequence: CDR1 MDHEN, CDR2 SYDVKM. This CDR3 has 12 amino acids. V was clipped by 7 bases and J by 6 bases, with 12 bases between them. This clonotype was counted a few times. Each CDR3 protein gets one entry after TCRdb re-called the 5' RACE reads with MiXCR. The sample includes some 350,000 distinct CDR3 sequences, about a sixth of them seen just once. Sequencing input: PBMCs or a T cell subset sorted from them (not recorded which). The genes are TRBV28 and TRBJ1-2; no definite D call. The TCR sequence derives from a man between 18 and 29 years old who had mild COVID-19 (a few samples of this study predate the infection). Cell type and time point are not known. CDR3 region: CASKEGSNGYTF. The CDR3 DNA is TGTGCCAGCAAAGAGGGATCCAATGGCTACACCTTC.